The 24 T cell receptor beta chains below were found in one sample sequenced in a study of T-cell reconstitution after alpha-beta-depleted transplantation in children. Preparation of the TCRbeta library was carried out with unique molecular identifiers. TCRdb fed the PCR reads into MiXCR, producing one record per CDR3 protein. The table shows some 340,000 distinct CDR3 sequences, with 10% occurring only once. Source: PBMCs from the stem cell graft donor, taken from the stem cell graft. Receptor source: a human donor who donated a stem cell graft to a child with acute lymphoblastic leukemia.

Worth noting for this clonotype: One end of the junction is discordant with germline, which a read error may explain. This chain joins TRBV10-3 and TRBJ1-2; 7 bases are shared with TRBD1. Germline CDR1 is ENHRY and CDR2 is SYGVKD. This CDR3 is 15 amino acids long. The CDR3 is CAIRGQGQHDYGDTF. The CDR3 DNA reads as TGTGCCATCAGGGGCCAGGGACAGCACGACTATGGCGACACCTTC.

With regard to this clonotype: Relative to the germline gene, one junction end is altered; a read error may explain this. V and J are TRBV6-6 and TRBJ2-6; D gene unclear. This CDR3 contains 13 residues. Germline lookup yields CDR1 MNHNY and CDR2 SVGAGI (reference sequence). DNA for the CDR3: TGTGCCACCAGTCCCTCTGGGGCCAACGTCCTGACTTTC. Protein sequence: CATSPSGANVLTF.

The table lists this clonotype with many counts. V and J are TRBV2 and TRBJ1-1, with D possibly TRBD1 on 5 matching bases. The CDR3 runs to 15 residues. Germline CDR1 and CDR2: SNHLY and FYNNEI. V gave up 2 bases and J gave up 8 bases, with 18 bases separating them. CDR3 sequence (DNA): TGTGCCAGCAGTGAAAAAACAATGATTGCAGGGGAAGCTTTCTTT. Translating it yields CASSEKTMIAGEAFF.

Ten or more counts support this clonotype. V gene TRBV7-2 combines with J gene TRBJ2-1, with a weak D call TRBD2 (5 bases). Deletions cut 11 bases from V and 0 bases from J, with 14 bases between. The CDR3 extends over 14 amino acids. Germline CDR1 and CDR2: SGHTA and FQGNSA. CDR3 nucleotides: TGTGCCTATACGAGGGTAGGCTCCTACAATGAGCAGTTCTTC. Encoded protein: CAYTRVGSYNEQFF.

This rearrangement joins TRBV5-4 to TRBJ2-3; 11 bases line up with TRBD2. Looked up from germline, CDR1 is SGHNT and CDR2 is YYREEE (reference sequence). Trimming took 0 bases from V and 1 from J; bases not matched to a gene: 10. The CDR3 covers 19 residues. CDR3 region: CASSLAYSGRAHGTDTQYF. Written as DNA, the CDR3 is TGTGCCAGCAGCTTGGCTTATAGCGGGAGGGCCCATGGCACAGATACGCAGTATTTT.

V is TRBV29-1 and J is TRBJ2-1; 7 bases fit TRBD1. J was trimmed by 3 bases and V by 6 bases; bases with no gene match: 14. CDR1 and CDR2 from the germline V gene are SQVTM and ANQGSEA. The CDR3 extends over 16 amino acids. The DNA for the CDR3 is TGCAGCGTAGCTTTAACAGGGGCGGGTCTCTACAATGAGCAGTTCTTC. It codes for CSVALTGAGLYNEQFF.

This clonotype was found a few times. The chain carries TRBV3-1 and TRBJ1-5; no definite D call. The germline V and J ends were trimmed by 0 bases and 4 bases, with 7 bases remaining between them. CDR1 is LGHDT and CDR2 is YNNKEL in the germline V gene (reference sequence). The CDR3 loop spans 14 amino acids. DNA of the CDR3: TGTGCCAGCAGCCAAGATGTGGGTAATCAGCCCCAGCATTTT. This sequence encodes CASSQDVGNQPQHF.

This clonotype was observed many times. CDR3 DNA: TGTGCCAGCAGCTGGTCGGTACACTACGAGCAGTACTTC. Amino acid sequence: CASSWSVHYEQYF. The gene calls are TRBV13 and TRBJ2-7; D ambiguous. This CDR3 is 13 amino acids long. CDR1 PRHDT and CDR2 FYEKMQ come from the germline V gene (reference sequence). V was pared by 4 bases and J by 3 bases, with 10 bases between.

This clonotype was observed many times. The DNA of the CDR3 is TGTGCCAGCAGCTTGGGGTCTGCGGATACGCAGTATTTT. Translating it yields CASSLGSADTQYF. J is TRBJ2-3 and V is TRBV5-6; D ambiguous. The V gene's germline CDR1 is SGHDT and CDR2 YYEEEE. The CDR3 runs 13 residues. V lost 0 bases and J 6 bases, leaving 8 bases between the germline ends.

This clonotype was picked up a small number of times. The chain recombines TRBV6-1 with TRBJ2-3; 9 nucleotides align to TRBD1. V lost 6 bases, J lost 1 base, and 17 bases stayed unmatched. From germline, CDR1 is MNHNS and CDR2 SASEGT. The CDR3 totals 19 residues. CDR3 coding DNA: TGTGCCAGCAGCACCCCGGGACAGGGAATTGGGCTGCGCACAGATACGCAGTATTTT. Translation: CASSTPGQGIGLRTDTQYF.

The V call is TRBV5-4, the J call TRBJ2-3; perhaps TRBD2 as D (7 bases). Deletions cut 7 bases from V and 4 bases from J, with 19 bases between. The length of the CDR3 is 15 residues. Germline values: CDR1 SGHNT, CDR2 YYREEE (reference sequence). The CDR3 DNA is TGTGCCAGCGGTTCGGGGGGCTGGGTCCCAGATACGCAGTATTTT. This translates into CASGSGGWVPDTQYF.

A few counts support this clonotype. V is TRBV20-1 and J is TRBJ2-3; D is unresolved. Trimming removed 5 bases from V and 2 bases from J, with 11 bases in between. The CDR3 is 13 amino acids. Germline CDR1 is DFQATT and CDR2 is SNEGSKA (reference sequence). CDR3 amino acids: CSARGPYTDTQYF. Written as DNA, the CDR3 is TGCAGTGCTCGCGGACCGTACACAGATACGCAGTATTTT.

This chain links TRBV7-8 with TRBJ2-2; 8 bases match TRBD1. Trimming cost V 6 bases and J 3 bases; bases outside gene matches: 6. The germline gives CDR1 SGHVS, CDR2 FQNEAQ. The CDR3 loop spans 15 amino acids. The CDR3 sequence: CASRPRGPYTGELFF. CDR3 coding DNA: TGTGCCAGCAGACCCAGGGGGCCCTACACCGGGGAGCTGTTTTTT.

In its sample, this clonotype was seen a few times. The chain links TRBV28 to TRBJ1-4; weak D call: TRBD1 (5 bases). The CDR3 spans 13 residues. V was clipped by 8 bases and J by 6 bases, with 13 bases between them. Germline lookup yields CDR1 MDHEN and CDR2 SYDVKM. The CDR3 bases are TGTGCCAGCGTGGGGGGTTCGGATGAAAAACTGTTTTTT. Translation gives CASVGGSDEKLFF.

This clonotype has just a few counts. The chain carries TRBV28 and TRBJ1-3; D is unclear. Trimming shortened V by 2 bases and J by 0 bases, and 8 bases separated the two germline ends. Germline V gene lookup returns CDR1 MDHEN and CDR2 SYDVKM. This CDR3 has 15 amino acids. CDR3 DNA: TGTGCCAGCAGTTTACCGGTCTCCTCTGGAAACACCATATATTTT. As protein: CASSLPVSSGNTIYF. The full variable domain, in which reference TRBV28 and TRBJ1-3 provide the parts outside the CDR3, is DVKVTQSSRYLVKRTGEKVFLECVQDMDHENMFWYRQDPGLGLRLIYFSYDVKMKEKGDIPEGYSVSREKKERFSLILESASTNQTSMYLCASSLPVSSGNTIYFGEGSWLTVV.

This rearrangement joins TRBV20-1 to TRBJ2-5, with TRBD2 identical over 8 bases. Trimming cost V 1 base and J 3 bases; bases outside gene matches: 4. CDR1 and CDR2 (germline): DFQATT, SNEGSKA (reference sequence). The CDR3 has 14 amino acids. The CDR3 coding sequence is TGCAGTGCTAGAGCGCAGACTAGCGAAGAGACCCAGTACTTC. Amino acids: CSARAQTSEETQYF.

This clonotype was detected many times. The genes are TRBV5-1 and TRBJ2-5; D remains unclear. Trimming took off 5 bases at V and 1 base at J, with 9 bases between the two ends. The germline V gene has CDR1 SGHRS and CDR2 YFSETQ. The CDR3 contains 13 residues. The CDR3 nucleotides are TGCGCCAGCAGGGCGTCGCCCCAAGAGACCCAGTACTTC. Its translation: CASRASPQETQYF.

This clonotype came up many times. This rearrangement joins TRBV12-3 or TRBV12-4 to TRBJ2-2; D is uncertain. V was shortened by 4 bases and J by 4 bases, with 13 bases between the two germline ends. The CDR3 length is 15 residues. CDR3 sequence reads: CASSSSGRPTGELFF. As DNA, the CDR3 is TGTGCCAGCAGTTCATCCGGCCGACCCACCGGGGAGCTGTTTTTT.

This clonotype was detected many times. This chain joins TRBV5-1 and TRBJ1-2; D is uncertain. The germline V and J ends were trimmed by 0 bases and 7 bases, with 13 bases remaining between them. Germline V gene lookup returns CDR1 SGHRS and CDR2 YFSETQ. This CDR3 is built from 14 residues. The CDR3: CASSLALAGSGYTF. In DNA, the CDR3 is TGCGCCAGCAGCTTGGCTTTGGCAGGTAGTGGCTACACCTTC.

This clonotype was detected only a few times. The CDR3: CASSFQGMMETQYF. In DNA form, the CDR3 reads TGCGCCAGCAGCTTTCAGGGGATGATGGAGACCCAGTACTTC. The V and J genes are TRBV5-1 and TRBJ2-5, with D possibly TRBD1 on 6 matching bases. This CDR3 has 14 residues. Trimming stripped 2 bases from V and 5 bases from J, with 13 bases between. CDR1 is SGHRS and CDR2 is YFSETQ in the germline V gene.

This clonotype was recorded a few times. The CDR3 nucleotides read TGTGCCAGCAGTTATGGACTAGCGGGACCCGACAGGCTAGAGACCCAGTACTTC. Translating it yields CASSYGLAGPDRLETQYF. The chain is built from TRBV12-3 or TRBV12-4 and TRBJ2-5; 12 bases align to TRBD2. The J segment lost 4 bases and the V segment lost 4 bases, leaving 13 bases of the junction unmatched. This CDR3 region has 18 residues.

This clonotype was recorded a few times. The chain combines TRBV20-1 with TRBJ2-1, with 8 bases identical to TRBD1. Trimming took 4 bases from V and 7 from J; bases not matched to a gene: 12. Germline values: CDR1 DFQATT, CDR2 SNEGSKA (reference sequence). The CDR3 has 15 amino acids. In nucleotides, the CDR3 is TGCAGTGCTACGTCCCGGGACAGGCCGTGGAATGAGCAGTTCTTC. Its translation is CSATSRDRPWNEQFF.

The sample holds a few counts of this clonotype. The gene calls are TRBV4-1 and TRBJ1-2, with D hard to call. CDR3 length: 15 amino acids. V was pared by 0 bases and J by 7 bases, with 15 bases between. Germline CDR1 MGHRA, CDR2 YSYEKL. The CDR3 spells CASSQDPSPRPGYTF. The CDR3 DNA reads as TGCGCCAGCAGCCAAGATCCCAGCCCACGGCCTGGCTACACCTTC.

This clonotype was recorded many times. The rearrangement links TRBV20-1 to TRBJ1-6, with D possibly TRBD1 on 5 matching bases. CDR1 is DFQATT and CDR2 is SNEGSKA in the germline V gene (reference sequence). Trimming cost V 5 bases and J 9 bases, with 17 bases left between them. The CDR3 is 14 amino acids. The CDR3 DNA follows: TGCAGTGCTTCAGGGTCAGTGTTCGGTTCACCCCTCCACTTT. This sequence encodes CSASGSVFGSPLHF.